The text below deals with one T cell receptor beta chain. The antigen remains unidentified. The data were taken from a study of graft-versus-host responses after intestinal transplantation. Study-level information: Anti-thymocyte globulin induction preceded 2 to 4 years of tacrolimus and steroid maintenance in all recipients. Study conclusions and caveats: GvH clones detected in recipient marrow included some appearing first in ileum or blood. Circulating GvH clone levels at their peak were associated with HvG declines (early post-transplant).

After removal of 5 bases from V and 7 bases from J, the junction contained 5 bases not matched to a gene. CDR1 and CDR2 (germline): LNHDA, SQIVND (reference sequence). CDR3 length: 13 residues. Measured with immunoSEQ multiplex PCR; TCRdb has only the in-frame clones, and not every one. The sample contains about 40,000 clones, 90% to 95% of which appear only once. The chain has TRBV19 and TRBJ1-5, with 7 bases matching TRBD1. This clonotype was obtained from a human patient who received an intestinal transplant, so some T cells may come from the graft donor. Sample: PBMCs, taken roughly 780 days after intestinal transplantation. CDR3 nucleotides: TGTGCCAGTAGTCGAGGGGGCCGGCAGCCCCAGCATTTT. Translating it yields CASSRGGRQPQHF.